This passage covers 32 T cell receptor beta chains from one sample sequenced in a study of identical twins. Using its own MiXCR run on the 5' RACE reads, TCRdb lists one record per CDR3 protein. The table lists roughly 350,000 distinct CDR3 sequences, about 12% of them singletons, with 7.2% in the top ten. In addition, the sample was reused for a study of yellow fever vaccine responses in identical twins.

The sequencing sample was made of CD8+ T cells sorted from blood. Receptors were obtained from a woman younger than 30 in good health.

This clonotype was observed a few times. The V and J genes are TRBV7-9 and TRBJ2-3; D not resolved. Trimming took off 0 bases at V and 2 bases at J, with 15 bases between the two ends. CDR3 length equals 17 residues. In germline, CDR1 is SEHNR, CDR2 FQNEAQ (reference sequence). CDR3 residues: CASSLARERSITDTQYF. CDR3 DNA sequence: TGTGCCAGCAGCTTAGCGCGCGAGCGAAGTATCACAGATACGCAGTATTTT.

The rearrangement links TRBV6-1 to TRBJ2-2; D call uncertain. The CDR3 extends over 12 amino acids. Germline V gene data show CDR1 as MNHNS and CDR2 as SASEGT. The germline V and J ends were trimmed by 8 bases and 0 bases, with 4 bases remaining between them. The CDR3 nucleotides are TGTGCCAGCTGGTCGAACACCGGGGAGCTGTTTTTT. Protein: CASWSNTGELFF.

The chain links TRBV16 to TRBJ1-2; D perhaps matches TRBD1 (5 bases). V shed 3 bases and J shed 8 bases, with 13 bases lying between them. Germline V CDR1 and CDR2: KGHSY, FQNENV. This CDR3 spans 13 amino acids. CDR3 DNA sequence: TGTGCCAGCAGCCACCGGAGCGAGGGGGGCTACACCTTC. Its translation: CASSHRSEGGYTF.

The chain couples TRBV3-1 to TRBJ2-6, with D possibly being TRBD1 (5 bases). The V end was cut by 0 bases, the J end by 1 base, with 7 bases between. Germline CDR1 and CDR2: LGHDT and YNNKEL (reference sequence). The CDR3 is made up of 16 amino acids. CDR3 bases: TGTGCCAGCAGCCAAGATCCAGGGTCTGGGGCCAACGTCCTGACTTTC. Translating it yields CASSQDPGSGANVLTF.

This clonotype has more than one count but fewer than ten. The CDR3 loop is CASSYDSRPSTDTQYF. CDR3 coding DNA: TGTGCCAGCAGCTACGACAGTCGGCCTAGCACAGATACGCAGTATTTT. V is TRBV7-8 and J is TRBJ2-3, with a weak D call TRBD1 (5 bases). The CDR3 has 16 amino acids. Germline V gene data show CDR1 as SGHVS and CDR2 as FQNEAQ. Trimming took off 4 bases at V and 0 bases at J, with 14 bases between the two ends.

This clonotype was seen more than once but under ten times. The CDR3 nucleotides read TGTGCCACCTCCGACCCCCCAGACAGGGTGAATCCCGAGCAGTACTTC. Residues: CATSDPPDRVNPEQYF. The rearrangement joins TRBV15 to TRBJ2-7, with 7 nucleotides matching TRBD1. This CDR3 spans 16 amino acids. Germline CDR1 is LNHNV and CDR2 is YYDKDF (reference sequence). J lost 6 bases, V lost 8 bases, and 19 bases had no gene match.

Only a few counts were recorded for this clonotype. The chain joins TRBV25-1 to TRBJ2-3; 8 bases line up with TRBD1. The CDR3 has 15 residues. Germline values: CDR1 MGHDK, CDR2 SYGVNS. V gave up 8 bases and J gave up 4 bases; unmatched junction bases: 11. CDR3 sequence: CASALGRGRPDTQYF. The CDR3 DNA sequence: TGTGCCAGCGCCCTTGGCAGGGGGCGTCCAGATACGCAGTATTTT.

This clonotype came up a few times. The chain links TRBV12-3 or TRBV12-4 to TRBJ2-1, with D possibly being TRBD2 (6 bases). CDR3 length: 12 residues. V lost 4 bases to trimming and J lost 8 bases, with 9 bases between them. This CDR3 is CASSSGDHEQFF. In nucleotides, the CDR3 is TGTGCCAGCAGTTCGGGAGATCATGAGCAGTTCTTC.

The J gene is TRBJ2-7, the V gene TRBV19; D unclear. The CDR3 length is 13 residues. The germline gives CDR1 LNHDA, CDR2 SQIVND (reference sequence). The ends were cut back, 2 bases at V and 3 bases at J, with 8 bases in the middle. The CDR3 spells CASSILPGYEQYF. Written as DNA, the CDR3 is TGTGCCAGTAGTATACTCCCAGGCTACGAGCAGTACTTC.

The V and J genes are TRBV11-2 and TRBJ2-5; D tentatively reads TRBD1 or TRBD2 (5 bases each). This CDR3 comprises 14 residues. V lost 1 base to trimming and J lost 5 bases, with 11 bases between them. Germline V gene sequence: CDR1 SGHAT, CDR2 FQNNGV. CDR3 amino acids: CASSLAPGRETQYF. CDR3 in DNA: TGTGCCAGCAGCTTAGCGCCGGGACGGGAGACCCAGTACTTC.

This clonotype was detected many times. The CDR3 nucleotides read TGTGCCACCAGCAGAGTAGCAGAGACCCAGTACTTC. This gives the protein CATSRVAETQYF. This chain links TRBV15 with TRBJ2-5; D is unclear. V gave up 1 base and J gave up 4 bases, with 4 bases separating them. Germline V gene sequence: CDR1 LNHNV, CDR2 YYDKDF (reference sequence). The CDR3 length is 12 residues.

This chain links TRBV7-8 with TRBJ1-1; D remains unclear. The germline V gene has CDR1 SGHVS and CDR2 FQNEAQ. This CDR3 has 16 residues. Trimming stripped 1 base from V and 6 bases from J, with 18 bases between. CDR3 nucleotides: TGTGCCAGCAGCTTAGTTAGGGCACGGATTGGGGCTGAAGCTTTCTTT. This gives the protein CASSLVRARIGAEAFF.

The CDR3 DNA sequence: TGTGCCAGCAGTTTCTTGCGCCCCACAGGAGAGACCCAGTACTTC. Amino acid sequence: CASSFLRPTGETQYF. The chain employs TRBV12-3 or TRBV12-4 and TRBJ2-5; weak D call: TRBD1 (5 bases). With 3 bases removed from V and 4 bases from J, the gap between germline ends came to 15 bases. CDR3 length: 15 residues.

In this sample, this clonotype turned up a few times. In DNA, the CDR3 is TGTGCCAGCAGCTTTCCCGACAGGGCGAACACCGGGGAGCTGTTTTTT. Its protein product is CASSFPDRANTGELFF. The rearrangement links TRBV5-4 to TRBJ2-2; 7 bases fit TRBD1. The CDR3 covers 16 residues. Looked up from germline, CDR1 is SGHNT and CDR2 is YYREEE (reference sequence). The V and J ends lost 2 bases and 0 bases, in that order; junction bases with no gene match: 4.

This clonotype was observed a handful of times. This chain joins TRBV12-3 or TRBV12-4 and TRBJ2-7; TRBD1 aligns across 12 bases. The ends lost 5 bases at V and 5 bases at J; junction bases unmatched: 7. This CDR3 spans 15 amino acids. The CDR3 DNA follows: TGTGCCAGCAGTCCCCCGGGGACAGGGGGCAACGAGCAGTACTTC. It is translated as CASSPPGTGGNEQYF.

This clonotype was detected a few times. The rearrangement joins TRBV27 to TRBJ2-7, with a tentative D call TRBD1 (6 bases). In germline, CDR1 is MNHEY, CDR2 SMNVEV (reference sequence). The CDR3 has 13 amino acids. V was clipped by 7 bases and J by 6 bases, with 16 bases between them. CDR3 sequence (DNA): TGTGCCAGCAAACAGGGACGTTTCGGCGAGCAGTACTTC. Its translation is CASKQGRFGEQYF.

This clonotype came up once. The CDR3 does not close with the conserved phenylalanine or tryptophan, likely indicating a read error. This rearrangement joins TRBV7-8 to TRBJ2-7; 11 nucleotides line up with TRBD2. J gave up 3 bases and V 5 bases, and 18 bases lay outside the gene matches. In germline, CDR1 is SGHVS, CDR2 FQNEAQ. This CDR3 comprises 19 residues. CDR3 loop: CASSPRVELAGVLVYEQYI. The CDR3, as DNA: TGTGCCAGCAGCCCTAGGGTTGAACTAGCGGGAGTACTGGTCTACGAGCAGTACATC.

This clonotype was detected a few times. V usage is TRBV4-1 and J usage is TRBJ2-5; D ambiguous. The V gene's germline CDR1 is MGHRA and CDR2 YSYEKL. The length of the CDR3 is 14 residues. The germline V and J ends were trimmed by 1 base and 3 bases, with 9 bases remaining between them. Written as DNA, the CDR3 is TGCGCCAGCAGCCAAGTAATTGGGAAAGAGACCCAGTACTTC. Its translation: CASSQVIGKETQYF.

This clonotype was detected a few times. This chain uses TRBV7-9 with TRBJ2-3, with a weak D call TRBD2 (5 bases). V was cut by 2 bases and J by 1 base, with 10 bases left in between. The V gene's germline CDR1 is SEHNR and CDR2 FQNEAQ (reference sequence). The CDR3 totals 15 residues. The CDR3 sequence: CASSLIRGGTDTQYF. The CDR3 coding sequence is TGTGCCAGCAGCTTAATTCGGGGAGGCACAGATACGCAGTATTTT.

This clonotype was observed many times. This chain links TRBV5-1 with TRBJ2-1; 8 bases map to TRBD1. This CDR3 is built from 16 residues. Germline loops: CDR1 SGHRS, CDR2 YFSETQ. Trimming cost V 0 bases and J 6 bases; bases outside gene matches: 8. CDR3 loop: CASSLAPGQDSNEQFF. CDR3 sequence (DNA): TGCGCCAGCAGCTTGGCCCCGGGACAGGACTCCAATGAGCAGTTCTTC. Variable domain in full (rest from reference TRBV5-1 and TRBJ2-1): KAGVTQTPRYLIKTRGQQVTLSCSPISGHRSVSWYQQTPGQGLQFLFEYFSETQRNKGNFPGRFSGRQFSNSRSEMNVSTLELGDSALYLCASSLAPGQDSNEQFFGPGTRLTVL.

The rearrangement uses TRBV27 and TRBJ2-3; D remains ambiguous. Germline V lookup: CDR1 MNHEY, CDR2 SMNVEV (reference sequence). The CDR3 spans 11 residues. The ends were cut back, 8 bases at V and 4 bases at J, with 7 bases in the middle. The chain's CDR3 is CASVLADTQYF. CDR3 in DNA: TGTGCCAGCGTGCTCGCAGATACGCAGTATTTT.

This clonotype showed up just a few times. This rearrangement joins TRBV27 to TRBJ2-7, with 8 nucleotides matching TRBD2. CDR1 MNHEY and CDR2 SMNVEV come from the germline V gene (reference sequence). This CDR3 comprises 17 residues. The junction had 15 bases not matched to a gene; V was cut back by 4 bases and J by 4 bases. The CDR3 DNA reads as TGTGCCAGCAGTTCCCCCCGTAGCTTAGCGGGGACATACGAGCAGTACTTC. Residues: CASSSPRSLAGTYEQYF.

This clonotype was seen ten or more times. The gene calls are TRBV4-1 and TRBJ2-3; unclear D gene. V was cut by 5 bases and J by 2 bases, with 11 bases left in between. Germline values: CDR1 MGHRA, CDR2 YSYEKL. The CDR3 totals 14 residues. CDR3 sequence (DNA): TGCGCCAGCAGCTCTGGCCCTTACACAGATACGCAGTATTTT. It is translated as CASSSGPYTDTQYF.

This clonotype was observed a handful of times. This chain connects TRBV6-1 to TRBJ1-1; no reliable D call. Germline V gives CDR1 MNHNS, CDR2 SASEGT. The CDR3 is 13 residues long. The V gene lost 7 bases and the J gene lost 1 base, with 10 bases spanning the gap. The CDR3 loop reads CASTTQENTEAFF. The CDR3 DNA follows: TGTGCCAGCACCACTCAGGAGAACACTGAAGCTTTCTTT.

This clonotype came up a few times. The chain uses TRBV5-1 and TRBJ2-7; 7 nucleotides agree with TRBD2. V was clipped by 5 bases and J by 0 bases; unmatched bases: 5. The CDR3 loop spans 14 amino acids. In germline, CDR1 is SGHRS, CDR2 YFSETQ. The DNA for the CDR3 is TGCGCCAGCAGTGCCGGGACTAACTCCTACGAGCAGTACTTC. Translation gives CASSAGTNSYEQYF.

The chain employs TRBV7-9 and TRBJ1-1; D gene unclear. Per the germline V gene, CDR1 is SEHNR and CDR2 is FQNEAQ (reference sequence). The V end lost 3 bases, the J end lost 8 bases, and 13 bases lay between the germline ends. This CDR3 region has 13 residues. CDR3 in amino acids: CASSFPPVGEAFF. CDR3 bases: TGTGCCAGCAGCTTCCCCCCCGTCGGCGAAGCTTTCTTT.

This clonotype was detected a few times. DNA for the CDR3: TGTGCCACCCAAGAGGGGTCCGTGGTCGGGGGACACTACTACGAGCAGTACGTC. Its protein product is CATQEGSVVGGHYYEQYV. This chain links TRBV24-1 with TRBJ2-7, with D perhaps being TRBD1 or TRBD2 (6 bases each). CDR3 length equals 18 residues. V lost 9 bases, J lost 3 bases, and 29 bases lay in between. Germline V CDR1 and CDR2: KGHDR, SFDVKD.

V is TRBV14 and J is TRBJ2-3; 9 bases are a match to TRBD2. Germline V gene sequence: CDR1 SGHDN, CDR2 FVKESK. The V gene end was trimmed by 1 base and the J gene end by 0 bases; junction bases not matched to a gene: 14. This CDR3 is built from 20 residues. The CDR3 DNA follows: TGTGCCAGCAGCCAAGGGGGGGCTAGCGGGATATACAAAAGCACAGATACGCAGTATTTT. Protein: CASSQGGASGIYKSTDTQYF. The full variable domain, its missing parts supplied by reference TRBV14 and TRBJ2-3, is EAGVTQFPSHSVIEKGQTVTLRCDPISGHDNLYWYRRVMGKEIKFLLHFVKESKQDESGMPNNRFLAERTGGTYSTLKVQPAELEDSGVYFCASSQGGASGIYKSTDTQYFGPGTRLTVL.

CDR3 nucleotide sequence: TGTGCCAGCAGCTCCAGAGAGGAGGTTTGGGGGGAGACCCAGTACTTC. This encodes CASSSREEVWGETQYF. The chain joins TRBV6-1 to TRBJ2-5, with D possibly called TRBD1 or TRBD2 (5 bases each). The CDR3 consists of 16 residues. With 6 bases removed from V and 5 bases from J, the gap between germline ends came to 22 bases. Germline values: CDR1 MNHNS, CDR2 SASEGT.

This clonotype was picked up many times. The chain has TRBV27 and TRBJ2-3, with D uncertain. With 3 bases removed from V and 0 bases from J, the gap between germline ends came to 13 bases. CDR1 is MNHEY and CDR2 is SMNVEV in the germline V gene (reference sequence). The CDR3 is 16 amino acids. The CDR3, as DNA: TGTGCCAGCAGTTTCTTCCCCCCGGAGAGCACAGATACGCAGTATTTT. It translates to CASSFFPPESTDTQYF.

This clonotype was counted many times. The CDR3: CSVDNGGMTDTQYF. CDR3 nucleotide sequence: TGCAGCGTTGATAACGGCGGGATGACAGATACGCAGTATTTT. V and J are TRBV29-1 and TRBJ2-3; a possible D gene is TRBD2 (6 bases). CDR3 length: 14 residues. Germline CDR1 is SQVTM and CDR2 is ANQGSEA. V was trimmed by 3 bases and J by 3 bases, leaving 13 bases between them.

The chain links TRBV15 to TRBJ1-3; no definite D call. In germline, CDR1 is LNHNV, CDR2 YYDKDF (reference sequence). V gave up 5 bases and J gave up 2 bases, with 10 bases separating them. The CDR3 covers 14 residues. The CDR3 nucleotides read TGTGCCACCAGCTCCCGAATGGCTGGAAACACCATATATTTT. This translates into CATSSRMAGNTIYF. Based on the CDR3 plus reference TRBV15 and TRBJ1-3, the full variable domain is DAMVIQNPRYQVTQFGKPVTLSCSQTLNHNVMYWYQQKSSQAPKLLFHYYDKDFNNEADTPDNFQSRRPNTSFCFLDIRSPGLGDTAMYLCATSSRMAGNTIYFGEGSWLTVV.